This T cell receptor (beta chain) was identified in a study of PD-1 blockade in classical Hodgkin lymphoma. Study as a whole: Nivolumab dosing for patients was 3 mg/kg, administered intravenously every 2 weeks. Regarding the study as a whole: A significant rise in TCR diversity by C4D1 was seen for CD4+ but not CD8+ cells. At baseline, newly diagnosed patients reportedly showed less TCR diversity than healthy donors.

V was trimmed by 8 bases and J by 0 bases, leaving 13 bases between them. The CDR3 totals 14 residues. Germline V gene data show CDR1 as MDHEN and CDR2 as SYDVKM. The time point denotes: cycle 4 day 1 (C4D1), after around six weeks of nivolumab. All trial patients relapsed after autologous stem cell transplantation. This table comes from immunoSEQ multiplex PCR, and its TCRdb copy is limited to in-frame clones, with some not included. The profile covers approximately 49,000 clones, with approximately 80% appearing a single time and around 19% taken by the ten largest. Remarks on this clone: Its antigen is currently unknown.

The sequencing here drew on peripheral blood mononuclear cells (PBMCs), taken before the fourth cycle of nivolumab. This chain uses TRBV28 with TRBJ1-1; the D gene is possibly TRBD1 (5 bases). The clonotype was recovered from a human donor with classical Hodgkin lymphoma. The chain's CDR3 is CASGDSYMNTEAFF. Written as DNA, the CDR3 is TGTGCCAGCGGGGACTCCTACATGAACACTGAAGCTTTCTTT. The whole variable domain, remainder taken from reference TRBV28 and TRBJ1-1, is DVKVTQSSRYLVKRTGEKVFLECVQDMDHENMFWYRQDPGLGLRLIYFSYDVKMKEKGDIPEGYSVSREKKERFSLILESASTNQTSMYLCASGDSYMNTEAFFGQGTRLTVV.